Listed here is a single T cell receptor beta chain. J was trimmed by 6 bases and V by 8 bases; bases with no gene match: 6. The CDR3 contains 13 residues. CDR1 MNHNY and CDR2 SVGAGI come from the germline V gene (reference sequence). This record belongs to a study of cytomegalovirus exposure and HLA in healthy donors. Researchers ran the PCR with 60 Vbeta and 13 Jbeta primers. Generated by immunoSEQ multiplex PCR, the TCRdb table keeps only in-frame clones and is missing some. The sample lists about 180,000 clones; around 80% were seen once. This chain joins TRBV6-6 and TRBJ2-7, with 11 bases that match TRBD1. Sequenced sample: PBMCs. The receptor comes from a man aged 35 to 55 in good health and CMV-seronegative. The CDR3 bases are TGTGCCAGCTGTGGACAGGGGGCCTGCGAGCAGTACTTC. Translated, it gives CASCGQGACEQYF.